This is a list of T cell receptor beta chains from one sample in a study of cytomegalovirus exposure and HLA in healthy donors. The protocol was immunoSEQ multiplex PCR, while the TCRdb copy is restricted to in-frame clones and leaves out a portion. Among about 140,000 clones listed, 94% were seen once. Sequenced input: PBMCs. The receptors were gathered from a man aged 18 to 29 in good health and CMV-seropositive. Each CDR3 is given with its conserved first and last residue. Each record gives: CDR3 DNA, CDR3 protein, J gene, clone size, D gene, V gene, CDR3 length. The D gene is left open where the match is weak. Clone size is given for some rows only: seen once, a few or many times, or a class if the clone is expanded.

TGTGCCAGCAGCTTAGTTCCGGGTGAGCAGTTCTTC,CASSLVPGEQFF,TRBJ2-1,-,-,TRBV11-3,12
TGTGCCTGGAGGGGACCCGGGACTAGTTACTACGAGCAGTACTTC,CAWRGPGTSYYEQYF,TRBJ2-7,-,TRBD2,TRBV30,15
TGTGCCAGTAGTACACAGGCGAACACTGAAGCTTTCTTT,CASSTQANTEAFF,TRBJ1-1,-,-,TRBV19,13
TGTGCCAGCAGCTTATTAGAGGAAAAACTGTTTTTT,CASSLLEEKLFF,TRBJ1-4,-,-,TRBV7-9,12
TGCGCCAGCAGCTTGGACAGGGTGAGCATTAACGAGCAGTACTTC,CASSLDRVSINEQYF,TRBJ2-7,-,-,TRBV5-1,15
TGCGCCAGCAGTGAGTCGATGAGGCGACAGGGCTTCCACGAGCAGTACTTC,CASSESMRRQGFHEQYF,TRBJ2-7,-,TRBD1,TRBV10-2,17
TGTGCCAGCAGCCAAGTTGGAGTCGGAGGTGCGCCTCGCACAGATACGCAGTATTTT,CASSQVGVGGAPRTDTQYF,TRBJ2-3,-,-,TRBV4-2,19
TGTGCCAGCAGTTTTTTTCCCCCCTCGGGGGACCGCACAGATACGCAGTATTTT,CASSFFPPSGDRTDTQYF,TRBJ2-3,-,-,TRBV27,18
TGTGCCAGCAGTGAAACCCACGGGACTAGCGGGAGAGAGACCCAGTACTTC,CASSETHGTSGRETQYF,TRBJ2-5,-,TRBD2,TRBV6-1,17
TGTGCCAGCAGCTTGTTTGCGGGAGCTACCTACGAGCAGTACTTC,CASSLFAGATYEQYF,TRBJ2-7,-,TRBD2,TRBV7-2,15
TGTGCCAGCAGTTTACCCAGGGGACAGCAATACTCTGGAAACACCATATATTTT,CASSLPRGQQYSGNTIYF,TRBJ1-3,-,TRBD1,TRBV28,18
TGTGCCAGCAGCGCCGGGACTAGCGGAGTGGTGCAGTACTTC,CASSAGTSGVVQYF,TRBJ2-7,-,TRBD2,TRBV2,14
TGTGCCAGCAGTGATTCGGGAACAGGGGTTCCAGAGACCCAGTACTTC,CASSDSGTGVPETQYF,TRBJ2-5,-,TRBD1,TRBV25-1,16
TGCGCCAGCAGCTTGGTGGGCACTCGCTCTGGAAACACCATATATTTT,CASSLVGTRSGNTIYF,TRBJ1-3,-,-,TRBV5-1,16
TGTGCCAGCAGTTACCGTGTACAGGGGAGTTGGGGCTACACCTTC,CASSYRVQGSWGYTF,TRBJ1-2,once,TRBD1,TRBV6-6,15
TGCGCCAGCAGCCAAGATCGGTATGGGGCCGGGAATCAGCCCCAGCATTTT,CASSQDRYGAGNQPQHF,TRBJ1-5,once,-,TRBV4-1,17
TGCGCCAGCAGCCAAGATATTACAGCCCAAGAGACCCAGTACTTC,CASSQDITAQETQYF,TRBJ2-5,-,-,TRBV4-1,15
TGTGCCAGTGCAGGGGTCACTGAAGCTTTCTTT,CASAGVTEAFF,TRBJ1-1,-,-,TRBV27,11
TGTGCCAGCTCACCCGGACAGCGACGGGGCTACACCTTC,CASSPGQRRGYTF,TRBJ1-2,-,-,TRBV18,13
TGCGCCAGCAGCTCCACTACCTACGAGCAGTACTTC,CASSSTTYEQYF,TRBJ2-7,once,-,TRBV5-1,12
TGTGCCAGCAGTGAAGGGGGCTACCGGGTCAATGAGCAGTTCTTC,CASSEGGYRVNEQFF,TRBJ2-1,once,-,TRBV6-1,15
TGTGCCAGCTCACCCCTAGTTTACTACGAGCAGTACTTC,CASSPLVYYEQYF,TRBJ2-7,-,-,TRBV18,13
TGCGCCAGCAGCCCAAGGACAGGGGGGCGGAATAGCAATCAGCCCCAGCATTTT,CASSPRTGGRNSNQPQHF,TRBJ1-5,-,TRBD1,TRBV4-1,18
TGTGCCAGCAGCTTAGATGGGACTCCCTCCTACGAGCAGTACTTC,CASSLDGTPSYEQYF,TRBJ2-7,once,-,TRBV7-2,15
TGCGCCAGCGCTCAGGGGACGAACACTGAAGCTTTCTTT,CASAQGTNTEAFF,TRBJ1-1,-,-,TRBV5-1,13
TGCGCCAGCAGCCAAGGAACAGGGGGTGGGTACATTCAGTACTTC,CASSQGTGGGYIQYF,TRBJ2-4,-,TRBD1,TRBV4-1,15
TGTGCCAGCAGTAGGACAGGTTTAACTGAAGCTTTCTTT,CASSRTGLTEAFF,TRBJ1-1,once,TRBD1,TRBV2,13
TGCGCCAGCAGCCACGGAGGGGATAGGGGAATCTCTGGGGCCAACGTCCTGACTTTC,CASSHGGDRGISGANVLTF,TRBJ2-6,-,-,TRBV4-1,19
TGCGCCAGCAGCTTGTGGGGGGATGAGCAGTTCTTC,CASSLWGDEQFF,TRBJ2-1,-,-,TRBV5-1,12
TGTGCCAGCAGGGCGAGGGGGACTATTTTCTCCGAGCAGTACTTC,CASRARGTIFSEQYF,TRBJ2-7,-,-,TRBV6-1,15
TGTGCCAGCGGACCGGGGTTCCGAGGCGCTGATGGCTACACCTTC,CASGPGFRGADGYTF,TRBJ1-2,-,-,TRBV13,15
TGTGCCAGCGGGGGACAGGGGACATTAAGGGAAAAACTGTTTTTT,CASGGQGTLREKLFF,TRBJ1-4,-,TRBD1,TRBV25-1,15
TGTGCCAGCAGCTTAAAATCGGCGGGATTAGGGTACAATGAGCAGTTCTTC,CASSLKSAGLGYNEQFF,TRBJ2-1,-,-,TRBV7-3,17
TGCGCCAGCAGCCAGGGCCGGGACAGGCTCTTGAATGAGCAGTTCTTC,CASSQGRDRLLNEQFF,TRBJ2-1,-,TRBD1,TRBV4-1,16
TGTGCCAGCAGTACACAGGGGTTTGGGGCCAACGTCCTGACTTTC,CASSTQGFGANVLTF,TRBJ2-6,-,TRBD1,TRBV6-1,15
TGTGCCAGCAGTCGGGAGGCAGGGGCAGCCCACGAGCAGTACTTC,CASSREAGAAHEQYF,TRBJ2-7,-,-,TRBV6-1,15
TGCGCCAGCCGCCCGGTGCAGTACTTC,CASRPVQYF,TRBJ2-7,-,-,TRBV4-1,9
TGTGCCAGCAGTTACAGTTTTAGCTCCTACGAGCAGTACTTC,CASSYSFSSYEQYF,TRBJ2-7,-,-,TRBV6-5,14
TGTGCCAGCAGTGGGTTCCAGGGTGGAGGCTACACCTTC,CASSGFQGGGYTF,TRBJ1-2,once,-,TRBV2,13
TGTGCCAGCAGCTTGGAGGGGTTTGAGACCCAGTACTTC,CASSLEGFETQYF,TRBJ2-5,once,-,TRBV5-4,13
TGTGCCAGCAGTTCCCATGGACAGCCCAATCAGCCCCAGCATTTT,CASSSHGQPNQPQHF,TRBJ1-5,-,-,TRBV6-5,15
TGTGCCAGCAGCTTAATAGCGGGAGGAAGCTACGAGCAGTACTTC,CASSLIAGGSYEQYF,TRBJ2-7,-,TRBD2,TRBV7-6,15
TGCGCCAGCAGCCAACAGGGACTAGCGGCCTACAATGAGCAGTTCTTC,CASSQQGLAAYNEQFF,TRBJ2-1,-,TRBD2,TRBV4-1,16
TGCGCCAGCAGCGACCGCCCGGGACAATCTAACTATGGCTACACCTTC,CASSDRPGQSNYGYTF,TRBJ1-2,-,-,TRBV5-1,16
TGTGCCAGCAGTTACCCCGCTAGCGGGAGTAATGAGCAGTTCTTC,CASSYPASGSNEQFF,TRBJ2-1,-,TRBD2,TRBV6-5,15
TGTGCCAGCAAGCTTTCCCCTCACTATGATGGCTACACCTTC,CASKLSPHYDGYTF,TRBJ1-2,-,-,TRBV28,14
TGTGCCAGCAGCTTAGGGTACAGGTCGACCGGGGAGCTGTTTTTT,CASSLGYRSTGELFF,TRBJ2-2,-,-,TRBV7-8,15